The rows below give T cell receptor beta chains drawn from one sample of a study of OX40 agonist ivuxolimab in advanced cancers. Using immunoSEQ multiplex PCR, the repertoire was profiled, and TCRdb retains in-frame clones only, with some absent. The table shows approximately 61,000 clones, with roughly 87% occurring only once. The starting material was CD4+ or CD8+ T cells sorted from blood, obtained in a trial of the OX40 agonist ivuxolimab. Receptors were obtained from an adult with an advanced solid tumor such as melanoma, head and neck, liver or kidney cancer. Each CDR3 is given with its conserved first and last residue.

j_call: TRBJ1-4
v_call: TRBV2
cdr3_aa: CASRGGQSGKLFF

j_call: TRBJ1-1
v_call: TRBV19
cdr3_aa: CASIRTNTEAFF

j_call: TRBJ2-6
v_call: TRBV7-3
cdr3_aa: CASSLRNGGANVLTF

j_call: TRBJ2-5
v_call: TRBV5-8
cdr3_aa: CASSPSGGKETQYF

j_call: TRBJ1-6
v_call: TRBV6-5
cdr3_aa: CASRPGQGGNSPLHF

j_call: TRBJ2-3
v_call: TRBV7-3
cdr3_aa: CASSPYQGAGSDTQYF

j_call: TRBJ1-4
v_call: TRBV5-1
cdr3_aa: CASSPGDHNEKLFF

j_call: TRBJ2-1
v_call: TRBV19
cdr3_aa: CASSIDAPRGGAGRNEQFF

j_call: TRBJ2-1
v_call: TRBV7-7
cdr3_aa: CASSPDSNNEQFF

j_call: TRBJ1-1
v_call: TRBV10-2
cdr3_aa: CATTARERRMNTEAFF

j_call: TRBJ2-5
v_call: TRBV7-2
cdr3_aa: CASSSGPRTSWVETQYF

j_call: TRBJ1-6
v_call: TRBV7-2
cdr3_aa: CASSLGPTGGSYNSPLHF

j_call: TRBJ1-5
v_call: TRBV12-5
cdr3_aa: CASGLYINQPQHF

j_call: TRBJ2-7
v_call: TRBV11-1
cdr3_aa: CASSLGLWGGLSYEQYF

j_call: TRBJ2-5
v_call: TRBV7-2
cdr3_aa: CASLSWGAGETQYF

j_call: TRBJ1-1
v_call: TRBV29-1
cdr3_aa: CSLIRRGGGGTEAFF

j_call: TRBJ1-5
v_call: TRBV4-1
cdr3_aa: CASSQDGQTNQPQHF

j_call: TRBJ2-3
v_call: TRBV4-3
cdr3_aa: CASSQDPRGGSSDTQYF

j_call: TRBJ1-1
v_call: TRBV6-1
cdr3_aa: CASRARDEAFF

j_call: TRBJ1-3
v_call: TRBV27
cdr3_aa: CASRASSGNTIYF

j_call: TRBJ2-6
v_call: TRBV5-4
cdr3_aa: CASSRRGQGASGANVLTF

j_call: TRBJ2-3
v_call: TRBV5-4
cdr3_aa: CASSISTDTQYF

j_call: TRBJ2-5
v_call: TRBV25-1
cdr3_aa: CASSESSGTDIVETQYF

j_call: TRBJ2-3
v_call: TRBV12-5
cdr3_aa: CASGFSSDTQYF

j_call: TRBJ2-7
v_call: TRBV7-6
cdr3_aa: CASSLPDRAEQYF

j_call: TRBJ2-7
v_call: TRBV18
cdr3_aa: CASSPGRRNAGDYEQYF

j_call: TRBJ2-7
v_call: TRBV11-2
cdr3_aa: CASSSGLGSTYEQYF

j_call: TRBJ1-2
v_call: TRBV6-5
cdr3_aa: CASSYTTGLDGYTF